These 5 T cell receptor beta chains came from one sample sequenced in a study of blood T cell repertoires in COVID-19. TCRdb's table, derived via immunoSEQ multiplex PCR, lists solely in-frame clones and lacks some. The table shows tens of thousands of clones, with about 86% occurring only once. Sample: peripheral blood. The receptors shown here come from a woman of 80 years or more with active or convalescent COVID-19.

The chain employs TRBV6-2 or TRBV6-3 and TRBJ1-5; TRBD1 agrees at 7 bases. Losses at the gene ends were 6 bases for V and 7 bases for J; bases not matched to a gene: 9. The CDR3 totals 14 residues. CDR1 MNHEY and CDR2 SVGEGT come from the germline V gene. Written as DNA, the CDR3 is TGTGCCAGCAGCCGTACAGGGGAAGCACAGCCCCAGCATTTT. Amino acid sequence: CASSRTGEAQPQHF.

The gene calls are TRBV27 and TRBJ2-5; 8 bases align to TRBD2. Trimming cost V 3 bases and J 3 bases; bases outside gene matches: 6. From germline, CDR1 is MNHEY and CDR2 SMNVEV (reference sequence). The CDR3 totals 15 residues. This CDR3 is CASSFYGRAEETQYF. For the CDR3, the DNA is TGTGCCAGCAGTTTCTACGGGAGGGCGGAAGAGACCCAGTACTTC.

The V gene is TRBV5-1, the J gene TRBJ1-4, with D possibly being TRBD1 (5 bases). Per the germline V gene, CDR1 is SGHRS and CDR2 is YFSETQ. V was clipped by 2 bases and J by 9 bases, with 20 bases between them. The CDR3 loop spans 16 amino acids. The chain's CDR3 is CASSLGQGGSIQKLFF. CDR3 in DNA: TGCGCCAGCAGCTTAGGGCAGGGAGGGAGCATCCAAAAACTGTTTTTT.

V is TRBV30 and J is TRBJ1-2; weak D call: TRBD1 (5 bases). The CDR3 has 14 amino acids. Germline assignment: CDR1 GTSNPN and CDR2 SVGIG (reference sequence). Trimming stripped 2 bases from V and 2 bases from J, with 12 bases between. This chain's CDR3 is CAWSNGRVNYGYTF. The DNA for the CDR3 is TGTGCCTGGAGTAACGGCAGGGTGAACTATGGCTACACCTTC.

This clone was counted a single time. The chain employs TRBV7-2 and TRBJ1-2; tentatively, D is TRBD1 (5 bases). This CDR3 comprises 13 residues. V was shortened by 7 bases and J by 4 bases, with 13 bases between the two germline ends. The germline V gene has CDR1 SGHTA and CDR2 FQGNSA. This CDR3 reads CASTIWGRYGYTF. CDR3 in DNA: TGTGCCAGCACCATCTGGGGCCGCTATGGCTACACCTTC.